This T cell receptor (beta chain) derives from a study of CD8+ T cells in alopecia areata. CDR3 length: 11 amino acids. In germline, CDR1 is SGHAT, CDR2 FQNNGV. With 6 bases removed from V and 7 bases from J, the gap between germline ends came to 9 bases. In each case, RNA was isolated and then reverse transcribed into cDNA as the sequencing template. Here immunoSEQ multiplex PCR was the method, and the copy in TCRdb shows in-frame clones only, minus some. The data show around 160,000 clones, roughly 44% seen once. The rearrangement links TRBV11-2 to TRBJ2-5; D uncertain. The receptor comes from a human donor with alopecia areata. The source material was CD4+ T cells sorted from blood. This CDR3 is CASRSSVTQYF. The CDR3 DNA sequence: TGTGCCAGCAGGTCCTCCGTGACCCAGTACTTC.